The 7 T cell receptor beta chains below come from one sample, sequenced in a study of Ad26.COV2.S vaccination and SARS-CoV-2 variants. Sequenced by immunoSEQ multiplex PCR; TCRdb stores in-frame clones only, minus some. The sample yields just over 350,000 clones, roughly 94% seen once. Here the sequenced sample was peripheral blood, taken after recovery from COVID-19. The receptors come from a human donor who had recovered from COVID-19.

The chain has TRBV6-6 and TRBJ1-6; the D is unclear. V dropped 2 bases and J dropped 7 bases, with 15 bases sitting between them. This CDR3 contains 16 residues. The germline V gene encodes CDR1 MNHNY and CDR2 SVGAGI (reference sequence). CDR3 loop: CASSYPRETGNSPLHF. CDR3 DNA sequence: TGTGCCAGCAGTTACCCGAGGGAGACGGGCAATTCACCCCTCCACTTT.

The chain has TRBV19 and TRBJ1-6; 9 nucleotides align to TRBD1. V shed 0 bases, J shed 10 bases, and the junction held 4 bases outside the gene matches. CDR3 length: 15 amino acids. Looked up from germline, CDR1 is LNHDA and CDR2 is SQIVND (reference sequence). CDR3 DNA sequence: TGTGCCAGTAGTATAGATGGGACAGGGTCATCACCCCTCCACTTT. Translation gives CASSIDGTGSSPLHF.

J is TRBJ2-1 and V is TRBV18, with D hard to call. CDR3 length: 13 amino acids. With 2 bases removed from V and 5 bases from J, the gap between germline ends came to 7 bases. Per germline, CDR1 KGHSH and CDR2 LQKENI. CDR3 nucleotides: TGTGCCAGCTCACCAGGCCCGGACAATGAGCAGTTCTTC. This codes for CASSPGPDNEQFF. The complete variable domain, with remaining parts taken from reference TRBV18 and TRBJ2-1, reads NAGVMQNPRHLVRRRGQEARLRCSPMKGHSHVYWYRQLPEEGLKFMVYLQKENIIDESGMPKERFSAEFPKEGPSILRIQQVVRGDSAAYFCASSPGPDNEQFFGPGTRLTVL.

V is TRBV5-6 and J is TRBJ2-7; no clear D gene. Trimming pared 2 bases from V and 2 bases from J, leaving 11 bases between. Germline V lookup: CDR1 SGHDT, CDR2 YYEEEE. The CDR3 loop spans 14 amino acids. The CDR3 sequence: CASSFGFGTYEQYF. The CDR3 nucleotides are TGTGCCAGCAGCTTTGGGTTTGGGACCTACGAGCAGTACTTC.

V is TRBV2 and J is TRBJ1-4; no clear D gene. The CDR3 covers 14 residues. V lost 5 bases, J lost 3 bases, and 10 bases lay in between. Per the germline V gene, CDR1 is SNHLY and CDR2 is FYNNEI. The CDR3: CASSSVVPNEKLFF. The CDR3 nucleotides read TGTGCCAGCAGTTCAGTTGTGCCTAATGAAAAACTGTTTTTT.

The genes are TRBV5-4 and TRBJ2-7, with 7 bases matching TRBD2. Trimming at V came to 1 base and at J to 6 bases, leaving 4 bases not matched to a gene. This CDR3 spans 13 amino acids. CDR1 is SGHNT and CDR2 is YYREEE in the germline V gene (reference sequence). CDR3 DNA sequence: TGTGCCAGCAGCTTGAGACTAGCTTCCGAGCAGTACTTC. This gives the protein CASSLRLASEQYF.

This chain uses TRBV7-6 with TRBJ2-1; no definite D call. The germline CDR1 and CDR2 sequences are SGHVS and FNYEAQ. The V end lost 5 bases, the J end lost 4 bases, and 21 bases lay between the germline ends. The length of the CDR3 is 17 residues. CDR3 sequence: CASSPRYQRERYNEQFF. CDR3 nucleotides: TGTGCCAGCAGCCCTAGGTACCAACGAGAGAGATACAATGAGCAGTTCTTC.